This T cell receptor beta chain was identified during a study of blood T cell repertoires in COVID-19 (dated by TCRdb to about 2020). For the study in its entirety: Samples from collaborators originated in the United States, Italy and Spain and spanned both the acute and convalescent phases of COVID-19. The samples were drawn from the first 160 participants of the ongoing ImmuneRACE study and from roughly 1,300 subjects provided by 6 global collaborators. Nearly every sample came with metadata listing a de-identified subject ID, COVID-19 status, age in years and sex. Deeply sampled blood TCRbeta repertoires from subjects exposed to, actively infected with, or recovered from COVID-19 were included in the dataset. Where available, HLA class I and class II types were obtained from metadata supplied by the sample provider rather than from assay-based typing. The prospective study material was composed of cDNA or gDNA derived from T cells, B-cell-depleted T cells, or PBMCs. The repertoires were released in a freely available public database meant as a resource for research on the immune response to SARS-CoV-2. What the work shows at the level of the full study, not this receptor alone: The amount of clinical and demographic metadata varied by source and participant and was provided uncurated.

The immunoSEQ Assay, a bias-controlled multiplex PCR, was used to amplify TCRbeta CDR3 regions from genomic DNA. The paper's processing steps were these. Within the assay, amplification of reference gene primers was used to estimate how many nucleated cells each sample contained. To quantify the absolute abundance of each unique TCRbeta CDR3 rearrangement, sequence reads were collapsed and filtered. Productive Simpson clonality was computed per sample as the square root of Simpson's diversity index over productive rearrangements. TCRdb holds this immuneACCESS table with in-frame rearrangements only. Some clones are missing; in checked studies, unresolved V genes explain under half, and the rest has no known cause. V, J and clone size are taken as reported in that table, and D and trimming were inferred from the DNA itself. For this sample the table gives hundreds of thousands of clones, of which roughly 86% were detected only once. Of the sample, roughly 1.9% falls within the top ten clones.

V is clipped by 3 bases and J by 6 bases, and the sequence between their germline boundaries is 6 bases long. Counted from cysteine to phenylalanine, this CDR3 has 12 amino acids. Only the CDR3 portion is preserved as DNA: 36 bases, with reading frame beginning at the first base. For CDR1 and CDR2, the germline V gene lists KGHDR and SFDVKD. One collaborating source in Seattle enrolled patients while the patients were actively infected and followed the patients over time throughout the course of disease. The collaborating institutions used their own protocols to collect whole blood in K2EDTA tubes. For TCRbeta analysis, collaborators shipped samples as frozen whole blood, isolated PBMCs, or DNA extracted from either of those sample types. Details on this clone: Its antigen is still unknown. Within one base of it there is no much larger clone, and no base qualities were kept.

The specimen sequenced was peripheral blood. The origin of this receptor is a young woman with COVID-19, enrolled during active disease. The sequence is built from TRBV24-1 and TRBJ2-3; there is no confident call for the D gene. The sequenced DNA: TGTGCCACCAGTGATGTCCTGGATACGCAGTATTTT. Its protein is CATSDVLDTQYF.